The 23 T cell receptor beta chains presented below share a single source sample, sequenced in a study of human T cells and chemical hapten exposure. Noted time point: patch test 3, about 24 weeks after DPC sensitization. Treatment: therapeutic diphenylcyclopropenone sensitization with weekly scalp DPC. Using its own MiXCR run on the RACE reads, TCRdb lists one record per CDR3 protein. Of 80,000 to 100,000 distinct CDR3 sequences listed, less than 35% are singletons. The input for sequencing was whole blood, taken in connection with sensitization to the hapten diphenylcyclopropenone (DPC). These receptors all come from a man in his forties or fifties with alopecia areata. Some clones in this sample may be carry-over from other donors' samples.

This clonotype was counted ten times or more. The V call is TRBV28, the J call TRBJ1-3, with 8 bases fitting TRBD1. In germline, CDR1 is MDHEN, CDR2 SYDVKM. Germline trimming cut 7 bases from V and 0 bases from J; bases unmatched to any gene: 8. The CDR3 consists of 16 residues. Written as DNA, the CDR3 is TGTGCCAGCAACGGAGGGACAGGCTTCTCTGGAAACACCATATATTTT. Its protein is CASNGGTGFSGNTIYF.

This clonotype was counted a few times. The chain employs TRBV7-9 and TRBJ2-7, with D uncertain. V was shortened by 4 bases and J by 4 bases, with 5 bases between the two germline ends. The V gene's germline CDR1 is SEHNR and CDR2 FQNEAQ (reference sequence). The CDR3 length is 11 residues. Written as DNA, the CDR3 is TGTGCCAGCAGCTCGGAGTACGAGCAGTACTTC. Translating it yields CASSSEYEQYF. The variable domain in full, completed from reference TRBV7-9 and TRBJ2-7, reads DTGVSQNPRHKITKRGQNVTFRCDPISEHNRLYWYRQTLGQGPEFLTYFQNEAQLEKSRLLSDRFSAERPKGSFSTLEIQRTEQGDSAMYLCASSSEYEQYFGPGTRLTVT.

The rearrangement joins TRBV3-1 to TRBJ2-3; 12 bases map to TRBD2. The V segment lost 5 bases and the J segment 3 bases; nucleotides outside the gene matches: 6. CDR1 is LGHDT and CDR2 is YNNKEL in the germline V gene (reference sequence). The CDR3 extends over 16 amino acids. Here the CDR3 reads CASSFLAGGPTDTQYF. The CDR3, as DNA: TGTGCCAGCAGCTTTCTAGCGGGAGGGCCGACAGATACGCAGTATTTT.

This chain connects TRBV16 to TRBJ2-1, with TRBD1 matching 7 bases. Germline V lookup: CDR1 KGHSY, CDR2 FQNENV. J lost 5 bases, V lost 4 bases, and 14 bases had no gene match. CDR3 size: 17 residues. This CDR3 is CASSPQGRGRPHNEQFF. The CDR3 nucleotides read TGTGCCAGCAGCCCTCAAGGAAGGGGGCGGCCCCACAATGAGCAGTTCTTC.

The CDR3 nucleotides read TGTGCCAGCAGTCAGATGCTATATGGCTACACCTTC. Protein product: CASSQMLYGYTF. The rearrangement uses TRBV28 and TRBJ1-2, with D uncertain. Looked up from germline, CDR1 is MDHEN and CDR2 is SYDVKM. CDR3 length: 12 residues. The V gene lost 5 bases and the J gene lost 5 bases, with 9 bases spanning the gap.

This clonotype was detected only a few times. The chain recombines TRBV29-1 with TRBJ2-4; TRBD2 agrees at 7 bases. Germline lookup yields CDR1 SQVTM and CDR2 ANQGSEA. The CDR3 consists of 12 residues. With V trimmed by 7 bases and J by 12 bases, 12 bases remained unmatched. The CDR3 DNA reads TGCAGCGGGGGGGGAGGCGCGACCCCTCAGTACTTC. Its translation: CSGGGGATPQYF.

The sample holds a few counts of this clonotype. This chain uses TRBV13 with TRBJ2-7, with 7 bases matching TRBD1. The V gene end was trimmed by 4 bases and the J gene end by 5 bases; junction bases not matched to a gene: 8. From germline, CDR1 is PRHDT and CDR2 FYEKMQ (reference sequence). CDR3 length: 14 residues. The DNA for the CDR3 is TGTGCCAGCAGCTCCGTAAGGACAGGAGACGAGCAGTACTTC. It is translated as CASSSVRTGDEQYF.

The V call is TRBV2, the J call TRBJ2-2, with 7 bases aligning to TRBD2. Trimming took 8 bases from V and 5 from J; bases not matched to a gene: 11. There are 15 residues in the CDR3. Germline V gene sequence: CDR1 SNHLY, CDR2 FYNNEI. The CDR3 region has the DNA TGTGCCAGCCACCTGGGCGGGAGTAAGACCGGGGAGCTGTTTTTT. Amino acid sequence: CASHLGGSKTGELFF. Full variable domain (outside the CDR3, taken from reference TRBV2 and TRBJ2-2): EPEVTQTPSHQVTQMGQEVILRCVPISNHLYFYWYRQILGQKVEFLVSFYNNEISEKSEIFDDQFSVERPDGSNFTLKIRSTKLEDSAMYFCASHLGGSKTGELFFGEGSRLTVL.

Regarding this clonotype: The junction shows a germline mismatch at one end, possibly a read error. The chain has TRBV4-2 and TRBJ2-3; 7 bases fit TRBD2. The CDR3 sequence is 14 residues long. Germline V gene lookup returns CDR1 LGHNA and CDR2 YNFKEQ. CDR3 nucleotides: TGTGCCAGCAGCCAAGGGGACTACACAGATGCGCAGTATTTT. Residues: CASSQGDYTDAQYF.

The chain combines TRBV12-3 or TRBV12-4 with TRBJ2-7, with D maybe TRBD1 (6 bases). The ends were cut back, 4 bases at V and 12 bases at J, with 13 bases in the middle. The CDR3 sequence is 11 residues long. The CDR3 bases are TGTGCCAGCAGTTCACAGGGCTTGGTGTACTTC. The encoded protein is CASSSQGLVYF.

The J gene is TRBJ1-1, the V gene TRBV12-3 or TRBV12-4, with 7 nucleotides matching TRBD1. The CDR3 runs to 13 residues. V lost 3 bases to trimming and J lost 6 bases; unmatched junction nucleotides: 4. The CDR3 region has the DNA TGTGCCAGCAGTTTGGACAGGTGGCCTGAAGCTTTCTTT. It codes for CASSLDRWPEAFF.

Written as DNA, the CDR3 is TGTGCCAGCAGTGCAACGGAAGATACGCAGTATTTT. As protein: CASSATEDTQYF. V is TRBV12-3 or TRBV12-4 and J is TRBJ2-3, with no clear D. V lost 5 bases to trimming and J lost 5 bases, with 8 bases between them. CDR3 length: 12 residues.

DNA of the CDR3: TGTGCCAGCAGTTACTCGCACAGGCAAGAGACCCAGTACTTC. Translating gives CASSYSHRQETQYF. The rearrangement links TRBV6-5 to TRBJ2-5, with D perhaps matching TRBD1 (5 bases). CDR1 is MNHEY, CDR2 SVGAGI, per germline. The CDR3 is 14 amino acids. Deletions cut 0 bases from V and 2 bases from J, with 7 bases between.

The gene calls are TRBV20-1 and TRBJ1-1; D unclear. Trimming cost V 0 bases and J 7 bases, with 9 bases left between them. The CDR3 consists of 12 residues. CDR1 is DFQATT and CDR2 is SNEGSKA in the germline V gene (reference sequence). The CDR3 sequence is CSARDPGREAFF. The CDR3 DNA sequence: TGCAGTGCTAGAGATCCGGGTCGTGAAGCTTTCTTT.

CDR3 sequence: CSVVSRETQYF. As DNA, the CDR3 is TGCAGCGTTGTGAGCCGGGAGACCCAGTACTTC. The chain uses TRBV29-1 and TRBJ2-5; D is ambiguous. The CDR3 spans 11 residues. V was pared by 4 bases and J by 5 bases, with 8 bases between. CDR1 is SQVTM and CDR2 is ANQGSEA in the germline V gene.

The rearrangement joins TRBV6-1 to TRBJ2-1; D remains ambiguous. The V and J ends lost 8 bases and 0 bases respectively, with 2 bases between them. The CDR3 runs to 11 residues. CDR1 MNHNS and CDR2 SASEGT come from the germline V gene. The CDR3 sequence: CASFSYNEQFF. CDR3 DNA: TGTGCCAGCTTCTCCTACAATGAGCAGTTCTTC.

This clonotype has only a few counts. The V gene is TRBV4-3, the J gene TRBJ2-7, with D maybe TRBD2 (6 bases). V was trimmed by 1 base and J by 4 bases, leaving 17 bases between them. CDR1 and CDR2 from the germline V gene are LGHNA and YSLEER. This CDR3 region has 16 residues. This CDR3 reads CASSQVGGEQAYEQYF. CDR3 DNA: TGCGCCAGCAGCCAAGTGGGCGGGGAACAAGCATACGAGCAGTACTTC.

This chain's CDR3 is CASSRGTSGRAHEQYF. CDR3 DNA sequence: TGTGCCAGCAGCAGGGGGACTAGCGGGAGGGCCCACGAGCAGTACTTC. This chain links TRBV3-1 with TRBJ2-7; 16 bases are a match to TRBD2. V lost 5 bases, J lost 5 bases, and 6 bases stayed unmatched. This CDR3 has 16 amino acids. Germline assignment: CDR1 LGHDT and CDR2 YNNKEL (reference sequence).

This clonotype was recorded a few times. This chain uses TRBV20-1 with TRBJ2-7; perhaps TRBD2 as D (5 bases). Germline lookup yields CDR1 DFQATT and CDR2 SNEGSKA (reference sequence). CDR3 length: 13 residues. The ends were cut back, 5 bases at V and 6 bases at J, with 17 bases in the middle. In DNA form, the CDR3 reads TGCAGTGCTGGACCCCCGGGAAGCGGCGAGCAGTACTTC. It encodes CSAGPPGSGEQYF.

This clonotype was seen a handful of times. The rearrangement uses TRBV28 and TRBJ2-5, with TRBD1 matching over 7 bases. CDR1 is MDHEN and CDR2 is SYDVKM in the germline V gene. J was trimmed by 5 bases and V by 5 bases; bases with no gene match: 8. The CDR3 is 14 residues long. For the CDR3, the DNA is TGTGCCAGCAGTGGGAACAGGGGCCCGGAGACCCAGTACTTC. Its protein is CASSGNRGPETQYF.

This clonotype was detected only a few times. The CDR3: CASRGVGTTGELFF. The DNA for the CDR3 is TGTGCCAGCAGGGGGGTAGGGACCACCGGGGAGCTGTTTTTT. The chain uses TRBV6-5 and TRBJ2-2; perhaps D is TRBD1 or TRBD2 (5 bases each). The CDR3 totals 14 residues. Deletions cut 6 bases from V and 4 bases from J, with 12 bases between. CDR1 is MNHEY, CDR2 SVGAGI, per germline.

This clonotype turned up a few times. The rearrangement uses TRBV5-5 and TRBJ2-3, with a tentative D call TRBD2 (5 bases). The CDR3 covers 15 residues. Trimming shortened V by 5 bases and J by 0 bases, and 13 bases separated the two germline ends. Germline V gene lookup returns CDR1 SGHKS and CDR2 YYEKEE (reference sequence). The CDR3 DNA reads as TGTGCCAGCAGTCTTAGCGTCTCTAGCACAGATACGCAGTATTTT. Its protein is CASSLSVSSTDTQYF.

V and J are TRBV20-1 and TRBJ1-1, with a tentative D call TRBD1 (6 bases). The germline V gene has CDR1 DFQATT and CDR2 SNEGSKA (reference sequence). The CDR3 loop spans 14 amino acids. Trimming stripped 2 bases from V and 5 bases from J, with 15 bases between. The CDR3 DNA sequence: TGCAGTGCTAGATCGGCCCTAAGGGGGACTGAAGCTTTCTTT. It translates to CSARSALRGTEAFF.